This T cell receptor (beta chain) was retrieved from a study of T cell responses to AZD1222 COVID-19 vaccine. Overall study findings and caveats: Baseline serology detected seropositivity in only five or six AZD1222 recipients. Vaccine-related CD4 TCRs covered spike, predominating at 160-218 and 743-854.

In germline, CDR1 is MDHEN, CDR2 SYDVKM. The CDR3 extends over 14 amino acids. V was trimmed by 3 bases and J by 4 bases, leaving 12 bases between them. This clone appeared a single time. The antigen is unknown. TCRdb's copy holds only in-frame clones and misses some; the assay was immunoSEQ multiplex PCR. Among approximately 130,000 clones listed, 90% were seen once. The clonotype comes from an adult in good health. The chain carries TRBV28 and TRBJ1-1, with D possibly TRBD1 on 5 matching bases. This material consisted of peripheral blood, taken on day 0 of AZD1222 vaccination. The CDR3, as DNA: TGTGCCAGCAGTTTGGGCGGGGGAGTCACTGAAGCTTTCTTT. Its translation: CASSLGGGVTEAFF.